Reported below is one T cell receptor beta chain. J gave up 5 bases and V 3 bases, and 6 bases lay outside the gene matches. The CDR3 extends over 14 amino acids. Germline V lookup: CDR1 SGHRS, CDR2 YFSETQ. The sample is drawn from a study of T cell changes during pregnancy in multiple sclerosis. Using immunoSEQ multiplex PCR, the repertoire was profiled, and TCRdb retains in-frame clones only, with some absent. Of roughly 30,000 clones in the sample, approximately 91% were seen once. This chain uses TRBV5-1 with TRBJ2-7; 9 positions agree with TRBD1. This clonotype was obtained from a female donor in good health, enrolled as a control in a pregnancy study. The specimen was CD4+ T cells from peripheral blood mononuclear cells, collected in the first trimester of pregnancy. In nucleotides, the CDR3 is TGCGCCAGCAGCTCGGGACAGGGTCGCAACGAGCAGTACTTC. It encodes CASSSGQGRNEQYF. Supplemented by reference TRBV5-1 and TRBJ2-7, the full variable domain reads KAGVTQTPRYLIKTRGQQVTLSCSPISGHRSVSWYQQTPGQGLQFLFEYFSETQRNKGNFPGRFSGRQFSNSRSEMNVSTLELGDSALYLCASSSGQGRNEQYFGPGTRLTVT.